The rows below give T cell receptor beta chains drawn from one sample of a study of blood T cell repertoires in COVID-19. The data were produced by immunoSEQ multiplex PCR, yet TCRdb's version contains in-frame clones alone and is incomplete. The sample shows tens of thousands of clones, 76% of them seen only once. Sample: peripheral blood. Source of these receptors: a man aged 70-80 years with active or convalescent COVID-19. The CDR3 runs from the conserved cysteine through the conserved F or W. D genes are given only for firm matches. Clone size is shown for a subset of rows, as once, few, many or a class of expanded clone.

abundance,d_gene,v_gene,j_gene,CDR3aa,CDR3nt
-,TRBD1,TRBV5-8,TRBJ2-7,CASSRDRSPYEQYF,TGTGCCAGCAGCCGGGACAGGTCCCCTTACGAGCAGTACTTC
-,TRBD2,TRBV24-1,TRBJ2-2,CATSDPGGLANTGELFF,TGTGCCACCAGTGACCCCGGGGGACTAGCGAACACCGGGGAGCTGTTTTTT
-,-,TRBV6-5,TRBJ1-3,CASSFSTGLDGNTIYF,TGTGCCAGCAGTTTCTCGACAGGCCTAGATGGAAACACCATATATTTT
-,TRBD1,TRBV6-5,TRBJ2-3,CASNPGTGSTDTQYF,TGTGCCAGTAACCCCGGGACAGGGAGCACAGATACGCAGTATTTT
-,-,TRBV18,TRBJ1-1,CASSPGGAKDGAAFF,TGTGCCAGCTCACCGGGGGGGGCGAAGGATGGGGCCGCTTTCTTT
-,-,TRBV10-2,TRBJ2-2,CASSSGQTTGELFF,TGCGCCAGCAGCTCTGGACAGACCACCGGGGAGCTGTTTTTT
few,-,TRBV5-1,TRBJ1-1,CASSLATRRGTEAFF,TGCGCCAGCAGCTTGGCTACGCGTAGGGGCACTGAAGCTTTCTTT
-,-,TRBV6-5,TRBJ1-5,CASRITGSQPQHF,TGTGCCAGCAGGATCACAGGGTCGCAGCCCCAGCATTTT
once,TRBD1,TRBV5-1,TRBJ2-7,CASSMDRSSSYEQYF,TGCGCCAGCAGTATGGACAGGTCGAGCTCCTACGAGCAGTACTTC
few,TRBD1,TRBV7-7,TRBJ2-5,CASSYRTGSETQYF,TGTGCTAGCAGCTATCGGACAGGTTCAGAGACCCAGTACTTC
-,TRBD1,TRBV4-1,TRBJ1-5,CASSQGFRDSYSNQPQHF,TGCGCCAGCAGCCAAGGGTTCCGGGACAGTTATAGCAATCAGCCCCAGCATTTT
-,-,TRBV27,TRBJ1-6,CASSFIRDTNSPLHF,TGTGCCAGCAGTTTTATCAGGGATACTAATTCACCCCTCCACTTT
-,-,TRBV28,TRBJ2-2,CASNQGRGGELFF,TGTGCCAGCAATCAAGGTCGGGGCGGGGAGCTGTTTTTT
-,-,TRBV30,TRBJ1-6,CAWGILGANSPLHF,TGTGCCTGGGGGATTTTAGGAGCCAATTCACCCCTCCACTTT
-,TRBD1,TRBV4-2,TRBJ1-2,CASSQDQGVSYTF,TGTGCCAGCAGCCAAGACCAGGGGGTGAGCTACACCTTC
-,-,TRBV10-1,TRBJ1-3,CASSEYRSSGNTIYF,TGCGCCAGCAGTGAGTACCGGTCCTCTGGAAACACCATATATTTT
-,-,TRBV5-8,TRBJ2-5,CASSRQGQETQYF,TGTGCCAGCAGCAGGCAGGGTCAAGAGACCCAGTACTTC
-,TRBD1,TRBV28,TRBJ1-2,CASSLGTGGYGYTF,TGTGCCAGCAGTTTAGGGACAGGGGGGTATGGCTACACCTTC
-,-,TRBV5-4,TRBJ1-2,CASSFPTAPYGYTF,TGTGCCAGCAGCTTCCCGACAGCCCCCTATGGCTACACCTTC
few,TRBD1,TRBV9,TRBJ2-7,CASSPTGGTGDFEQYF,TGTGCCAGCAGCCCGACAGGGGGGACAGGGGACTTCGAGCAGTACTTC
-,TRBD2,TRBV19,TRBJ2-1,CASSQAGEYPTYNEQFF,TGTGCCAGCTCCCAGGCGGGGGAGTACCCAACCTACAATGAGCAGTTCTTC
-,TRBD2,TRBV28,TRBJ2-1,CASSRGGDLYNEQFF,TGTGCCAGCAGCCGCGGGGGGGACCTCTACAATGAGCAGTTCTTC
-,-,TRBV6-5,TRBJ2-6,CASSYAGEPGANVLTF,TGTGCCAGCAGTTACGCAGGGGAACCTGGGGCCAACGTCCTGACTTTC
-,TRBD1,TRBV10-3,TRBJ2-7,CAIAVQGEGGEQYF,TGTGCCATCGCGGTCCAGGGGGAAGGTGGCGAGCAGTACTTC
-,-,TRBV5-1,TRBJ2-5,CASSLQGDRETQYF,TGCGCCAGCAGCTTGCAGGGTGACCGAGAGACCCAGTACTTC
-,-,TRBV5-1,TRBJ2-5,CASSLGRQGETQYF,TGCGCCAGCAGCTTGGGTCGGCAGGGGGAGACCCAGTACTTC
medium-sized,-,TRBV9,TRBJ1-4,CASSPNPQDSFKLFF,TGTGCCAGCAGCCCGAACCCACAGGACAGCTTTAAACTGTTTTTT
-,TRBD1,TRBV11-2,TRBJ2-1,CASSLTGTGDNEQFF,TGTGCCAGCAGCTTGACCGGGACAGGGGACAATGAGCAGTTCTTC
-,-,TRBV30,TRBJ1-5,CAWSVGGGNQPQHF,TGTGCCTGGAGTGTAGGAGGGGGCAATCAGCCCCAGCATTTT
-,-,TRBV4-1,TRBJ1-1,CASSQVRRYTEAFF,TGCGCCAGCAGCCAAGTCCGGAGATACACTGAAGCTTTCTTT
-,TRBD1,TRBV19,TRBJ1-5,CATRDRGVSNQPQHF,TGTGCCACCAGGGACAGGGGAGTTTCTAATCAGCCCCAGCATTTT
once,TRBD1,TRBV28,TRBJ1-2,CASMNLGTDYGYTF,TGTGCCAGCATGAACCTGGGGACAGACTATGGCTACACCTTC
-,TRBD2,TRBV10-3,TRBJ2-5,CAISVGSGGTSETQYF,TGTGCCATCAGTGTTGGTAGCGGGGGTACGTCGGAGACCCAGTACTTC
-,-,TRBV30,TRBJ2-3,CAWSRGTDTQYF,TGTGCCTGGAGTCGCGGCACAGATACGCAGTATTTT
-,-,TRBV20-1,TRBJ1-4,CSAGTDEKLFF,TGCAGTGCTGGTACAGATGAAAAACTGTTTTTT
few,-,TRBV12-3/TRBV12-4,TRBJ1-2,CASSLTYGYTF,TGTGCCAGCAGTTTGACTTATGGCTACACCTTC
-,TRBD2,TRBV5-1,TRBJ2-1,CASSSTSGGGNEQFF,TGCGCCAGCAGCTCCACTAGCGGGGGCGGGAATGAGCAGTTCTTC
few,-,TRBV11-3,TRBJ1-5,CASSHSRAASMVGTNQPQHF,TGTGCCAGCAGCCACTCCCGGGCCGCATCCATGGTCGGGACTAATCAGCCCCAGCATTTT
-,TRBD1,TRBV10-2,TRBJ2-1,CARGQGPNEQFF,TGCGCCAGGGGACAGGGGCCGAATGAGCAGTTCTTC
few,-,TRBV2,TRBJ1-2,CASSPPHDRRGYTF,TGTGCCAGCAGTCCTCCCCACGACAGACGCGGCTACACCTTC
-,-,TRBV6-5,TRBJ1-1,CVGLKNTEAFF,TGTGTGGGACTGAAGAACACTGAAGCTTTCTTT
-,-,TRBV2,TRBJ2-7,CASTPTSPRPYEQYF,TGTGCCAGCACACCCACTAGCCCGCGTCCCTACGAGCAGTACTTC
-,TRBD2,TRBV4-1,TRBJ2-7,CASSQASGGANEQYF,TGCGCCAGCAGCCAAGCTAGCGGGGGGGCCAACGAGCAGTACTTC
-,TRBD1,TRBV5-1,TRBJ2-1,CASSLQGARGDEQFF,TGCGCCAGCAGCTTACAGGGGGCGCGGGGAGATGAGCAGTTCTTC